This TCR beta chain was recorded in a study of blood T cells in healthy people across ages. Study-level findings and limits: Roughly linearly, TCR beta diversity per million T cells fell as age increased. Unknown CMV status may confound age-related changes in expanded clones.

A second roughly 7 to 11 cycle PCR used barcoded and J-beta primers. TCRdb analysed the 5' RACE reads with MiXCR anew, one entry per CDR3 protein. This repertoire shows about a million distinct CDR3 sequences, around 48% found once; its top ten account for around an eighth. From germline, CDR1 is MNHEY and CDR2 SVGAGI. CDR3 length: 16 residues. The V gene lost 0 bases and the J gene lost 4 bases, with 16 bases spanning the gap. This clonotype was counted only a few times. The target antigen is unknown. The chain combines TRBV6-5 with TRBJ2-7, with D perhaps matching TRBD2 (6 bases). The sequence was collected from a man between 25 and 39 years old in good health. Sequencing input: blood. CDR3 DNA: TGTGCCAGCAGTTACTCGGGTCCCGGGGCGGGATACGAGCAGTACTTC. It translates to CASSYSGPGAGYEQYF.